This T cell receptor (beta chain) was found in a study of shared clonotypes between healthy human individuals. Study information: Each donor's CD4 naive and CD4 memory cells filled three plates apiece, CD8 naive two, and CD8 memory one.

Study-level findings and limits: A few donors had approximately 4.6% of their naive CD4 clonotypes in common. Richness estimates generally favored naive over memory subsets.

As originally analysed: Quality scores were absent from the junction-only immunoSEQ sequences, so filtering differed. Method: immunoSEQ multiplex PCR; TCRdb's copy keeps in-frame clones and lacks some. That table furnishes V, J and clone size, whereas the DNA furnished D and trimming. The table lists over a million clones, around 98.5% of them singletons, with roughly 0.36% in the top ten. Trimming removed 1 base at V and 4 bases at J, with 8 bases between. Germline CDR1 SQVTM, CDR2 ANQGSEA. The CDR3 is 13 residues long. Remarks on this clone: Its target is not known.

The sequencing input was naive CD4+ T cells sorted from blood. This sample's subset: CD45RA+ positively selected. V gene TRBV29-1 combines with J gene TRBJ2-1; the D is unclear. The TCR originated in a man in his thirties or forties in good health. CDR3 nucleotide sequence: TGCAGCGTTGAAGCCCGGACGTACAATGAGCAGTTCTTC. It is translated as CSVEARTYNEQFF.